This TCR beta chain was observed in a study of vaccination effects on CD4 cells after COVID-19 (dated by TCRdb to the early 2020s). Background for the entire study: Participants received two doses of either the BNT162b2 or the mRNA-1273 mRNA SARS-CoV-2 vaccine. Altogether, around 9 COVID-19 convalescent patients and a handful of SARS-CoV-2-naive healthy vaccine recipients made up the full study. The Oncomine TCR Beta short-read assay on an Illumina iSeq 100 was used to sequence cultures from other donors in the study. In both COVID-19 convalescent patients and infection-naive vaccine recipients, the study compared SARS-CoV-2 spike-specific CD4+ TCR repertoires from before mRNA vaccination with those from after it. Pre-vaccine samples from a couple of convalescent patients were drawn 16 days and one week before the first dose, 142 and 148 days after COVID-19 diagnosis.

Library creation used the immunoSEQ multiplex PCR assay. TCR beta CDR3 sequencing was performed on DNA from the cultured, isolated CD4+ T cells. For the original study's pipeline: The analysis removed non-productive TCR sequences, trimmed reads to the CDR3 region, and retained only CDR3s that were 7 or more amino acids long. The MANAFEST web app was used to pick out antigen-specific clonotypes by comparing their expansion in peptide wells with that in reference cultures. To count as positive, a clone had to show expansion at FDR<0.05 compared with the reference and with all other wells, an odds ratio above 5, and a frequency above 0.1% in two replicate wells. Cross-reactive clonotypes were defined as significantly expanded in SARS-CoV-2 spike wells and in at least one common cold coronavirus spike condition. CDR3 similarity was assessed by Levenshtein distance with the stringdist R package, and unrooted trees were built with ape in R 3.6.1. TCRdb took this table from immuneACCESS and kept in-frame rearrangements with V and J called. Such tables lack part of the clones; where checked against another copy, unresolved V genes explain under half of the gap, and the rest is unexplained. That table gives V, J and clone size, and the DNA gave D and trimming. The sample table records some 56,000 clones; approximately 73% of these occur just once. Around 5.5% of the sample comes from the top ten.

In the ViraFEST assay, PBMC were stimulated with viral peptide pools, and TCR sequencing was then used to find antigen-specific CD4+ T cell clonotypes based on their expansion. After approximately eleven days of culture, CD4+ T cells were isolated with the EasySep CD4+ T cell isolation kit. Convalescent patients had PCR-confirmed SARS-CoV-2 infection between March and December 2020, before Alpha, Beta and Delta variants emerged in the United States. Under 2.5 million PBMC per well were cultured with approximately 10 ug/ml peptides in IMDM containing approximately 4.5% human AB serum, about 10 IU/ml IL-2 and gentamicin. An HIV-1 Nef peptide pool was used as the negative control culture condition. Half of the culture medium was replaced with fresh IL-2-containing medium on days 3 and 7. Unless noted otherwise, every peptide stimulation condition was cultured in triplicate wells. Using Ficoll-Paque Plus gradient centrifugation, PBMC were separated from whole blood and then either used fresh or cryopreserved at -140C. Genomic DNA was extracted from cultured CD4+ T cells with the QIAamp micro DNA kit.

Study-wide findings and limitations: Clones induced by infection and clones induced by vaccination both contracted markedly at late timepoints after vaccination, which fits with T cell responses waning over time. For convalescent patients, new clones induced by the vaccine made up most of the post-vaccine spike-reactive repertoire, and these new clones were largely distinct from the clones induced by infection. Limitations of the study were the small number of convalescent patients and the absence of early post-infection timepoints.

V was cut back by 4 bases and J by 2 bases, leaving a gap of 10 bases between them. The CDR3 sequence holds 14 residues, the cysteine and phenylalanine included. The only DNA kept is the CDR3, 42 bases in frame from the first base. CDR1 and CDR2 are drawn from the germline V gene: KGHDR, SFDVKD. A remark on this clone: Its antigen target is currently unknown. No base quality information exists; no much larger clone differs at one position.

The chain uses TRBV24-1 and TRBJ2-5; the D gene lacks a confident call. The sequence derives from a human donor who had a prior SARS-CoV-2 infection. This material consisted of CD4+ T cells from PBMCs cultured with HIV peptides, taken before COVID-19 vaccination. The sample's cell subset or site, from its label and the paper: HIV-1 Nef peptide pool negative control/reference culture. Read as DNA, the sequence is TGTGCCACCAGTGAAACGGATCCGCAAGAGACCCAGTACTTC. Translated, this is CATSETDPQETQYF.